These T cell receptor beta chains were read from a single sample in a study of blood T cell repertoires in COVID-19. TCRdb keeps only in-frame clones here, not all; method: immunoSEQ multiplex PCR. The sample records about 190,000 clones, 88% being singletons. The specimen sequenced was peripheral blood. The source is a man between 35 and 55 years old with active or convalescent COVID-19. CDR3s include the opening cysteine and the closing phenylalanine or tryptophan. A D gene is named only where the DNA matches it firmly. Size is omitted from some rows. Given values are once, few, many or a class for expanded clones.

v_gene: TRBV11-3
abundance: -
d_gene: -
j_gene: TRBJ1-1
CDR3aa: CASSLGGETEAFF
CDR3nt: TGTGCCAGCAGCTTAGGGGGGGAGACTGAAGCTTTCTTT

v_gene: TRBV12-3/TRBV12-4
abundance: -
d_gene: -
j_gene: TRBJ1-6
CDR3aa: CASSFREKSPLHF
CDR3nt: TGTGCCAGCAGTTTTAGGGAGAAATCACCCCTCCACTTT

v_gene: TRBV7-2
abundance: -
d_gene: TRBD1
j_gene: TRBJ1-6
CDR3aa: CASSLGTGINSPLHF
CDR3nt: TGTGCCAGCAGCCTCGGGACAGGCATTAATTCACCCCTCCACTTT

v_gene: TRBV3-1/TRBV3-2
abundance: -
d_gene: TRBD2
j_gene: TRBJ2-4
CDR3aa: CASSPSGGAKNIQYF
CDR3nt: TGTGCCAGCAGCCCTAGCGGAGGAGCCAAAAACATTCAGTACTTC

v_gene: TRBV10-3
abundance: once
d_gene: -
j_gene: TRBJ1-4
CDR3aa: CAIKGGVNEKLFF
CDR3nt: TGTGCCATCAAGGGAGGGGTAAATGAAAAACTGTTTTTT

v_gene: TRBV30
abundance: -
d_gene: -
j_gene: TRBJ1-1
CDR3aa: CAWSAHGGGAFF
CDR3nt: TGTGCCTGGAGTGCCCACGGGGGTGGAGCTTTCTTT

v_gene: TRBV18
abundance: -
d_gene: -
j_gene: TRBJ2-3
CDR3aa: CASSLSSGSPDTQYF
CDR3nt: TGTGCCAGCTCCCTCTCCTCCGGGAGCCCAGATACGCAGTATTTT

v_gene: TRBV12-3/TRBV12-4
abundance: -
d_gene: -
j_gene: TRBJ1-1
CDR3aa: CASSLGGAEAFF
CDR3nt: TGTGCCAGCAGTTTAGGGGGGGCTGAAGCTTTCTTT

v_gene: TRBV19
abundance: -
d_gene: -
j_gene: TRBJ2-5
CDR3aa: CASSLQGRGIQETQYF
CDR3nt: TGTGCCAGTAGTCTCCAGGGGCGGGGGATTCAAGAGACCCAGTACTTC

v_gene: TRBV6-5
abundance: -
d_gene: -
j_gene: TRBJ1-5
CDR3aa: CATRTGFSNQPQHF
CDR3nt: TGTGCCACCAGAACAGGGTTTAGCAATCAGCCCCAGCATTTT

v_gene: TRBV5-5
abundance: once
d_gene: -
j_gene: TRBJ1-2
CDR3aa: CASSETLNYGYTF
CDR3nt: TGTGCCAGCAGCGAGACACTTAACTATGGCTACACCTTC

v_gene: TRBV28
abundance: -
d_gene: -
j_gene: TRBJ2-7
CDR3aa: CASSSGRGYEQYF
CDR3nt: TGTGCCAGCAGTTCCGGCAGGGGTTACGAGCAGTACTTC

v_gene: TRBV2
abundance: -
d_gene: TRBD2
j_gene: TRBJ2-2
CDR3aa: CASRSGTSGNTGELFF
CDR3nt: TGTGCCAGCAGATCCGGGACTAGCGGAAACACCGGGGAGCTGTTTTTT

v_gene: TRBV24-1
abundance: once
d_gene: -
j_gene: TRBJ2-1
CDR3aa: CATSYGGEQFF
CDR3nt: TGTGCCACCAGCTATGGAGGTGAGCAGTTCTTC

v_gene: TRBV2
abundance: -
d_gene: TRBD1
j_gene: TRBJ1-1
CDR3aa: CASTPDRAEAFF
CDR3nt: TGTGCCAGCACCCCGGACAGGGCTGAAGCTTTCTTT

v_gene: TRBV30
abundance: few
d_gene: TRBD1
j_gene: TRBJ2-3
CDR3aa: CSGGVTDTQYF
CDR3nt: TGTTCAGGGGGTGTGACAGATACGCAGTATTTT

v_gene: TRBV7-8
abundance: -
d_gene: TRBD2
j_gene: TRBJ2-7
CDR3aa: CASSLDGSGSSYEQYF
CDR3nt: TGTGCCAGCAGCTTAGATGGTAGCGGGAGTTCCTACGAGCAGTACTTC

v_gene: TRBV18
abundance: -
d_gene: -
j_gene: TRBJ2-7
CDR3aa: CASSRDYEQYF
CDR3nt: TGTGCCAGCTCCCGAGACTACGAGCAGTACTTC

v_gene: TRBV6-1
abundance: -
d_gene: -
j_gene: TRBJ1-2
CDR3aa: CASSEAGQGKYGYTF
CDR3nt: TGTGCCAGCAGTGAAGCTGGGCAGGGTAAATATGGCTACACCTTC

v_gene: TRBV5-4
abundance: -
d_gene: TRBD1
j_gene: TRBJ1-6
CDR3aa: CASSLGRGDSPLHF
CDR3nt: TGTGCCAGCAGCTTGGGCAGGGGGGATTCACCCCTCCACTTT

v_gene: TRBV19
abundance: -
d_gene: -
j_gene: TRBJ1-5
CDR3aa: CASSPGHRQPQHF
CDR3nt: TGTGCCAGTAGCCCCGGACACCGGCAGCCCCAGCATTTT

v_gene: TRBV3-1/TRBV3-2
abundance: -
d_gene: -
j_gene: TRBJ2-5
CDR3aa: CASSQQRRGGLLLSQETQYF
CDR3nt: TGTGCCAGCAGCCAACAGCGAAGGGGGGGCTTACTCCTAAGCCAAGAGACCCAGTACTTC